This T cell receptor beta chain was identified in a study of T-cell memory formation after mild COVID-19. TCRdb processed the 5' RACE reads anew with MiXCR; each CDR3 protein has one entry. The sample lists 49,000 or so distinct CDR3 sequences; 7.3% were seen once. Regarding the study as a whole: Certain responding clones were present in pre-infection memory, suggesting participation of cross-reactive memory. Contracting CD4+ clones sat mainly in CM and EM; CD8+ in EMRA. Clones contracting across day 15 to 85 had a balanced CD4/CD8 profile; later expanding clones leaned CD4+.

This clonotype came up a few times. Its antigen is not known. The sample was PBMCs or a T cell subset sorted from them (not recorded which). This TCR was recovered from a man between 18 and 29 years old who had mild COVID-19 (a few samples of this study predate the infection). Cell type and time point are not known.

CDR3 sequence (DNA): TGTGCCAGCAGCCGAACAGCCTCTGGGGCCAACGTCCTGACTTTC. Its translation is CASSRTASGANVLTF. V and J are TRBV7-9 and TRBJ2-6; D not certain. The V end was cut by 5 bases, the J end by 0 bases, with 8 bases between. Germline V lookup: CDR1 SEHNR, CDR2 FQNEAQ (reference sequence). CDR3 length: 15 residues.